These 24 T cell receptor beta chains were sequenced from one sample in a study of beta chain features in type 1 diabetes. Study outcomes and limitations: TCRB CDR3s were moderately but significantly shorter in Type 1 diabetes patients in all four CD4+ subsets.

The antigens of these receptors remain unknown. The entirety of the isolated RNA underwent reverse transcription, so expressed TCRB transcripts were sequenced. The data were produced by immunoSEQ multiplex PCR, yet TCRdb's version contains in-frame clones alone and is incomplete. The table has some 660,000 clones, over 12% seen once. Sequencing used naive CD4+ T cells from blood. The receptors shown here come from a man aged 18 to 30 with type 1 diabetes.

This clone was observed a few times. The rearrangement joins TRBV20-1 to TRBJ2-3, with no clear D. The germline CDR1 and CDR2 sequences are DFQATT and SNEGSKA (reference sequence). The CDR3 sequence is 11 residues long. CDR3 nucleotide sequence: TGCAGCGCTCCCTACACAGATACGCAGTATTTT. Translating gives CSAPYTDTQYF.

The chain links TRBV18 to TRBJ2-7; the D gene could be TRBD1 or TRBD2 (5 bases each). Between the trimmed V and J ends, which lost 6 bases and 6 bases, there was a span of 9 bases. CDR1 is KGHSH, CDR2 LQKENI, per germline. CDR3 length: 11 amino acids. The CDR3 DNA follows: TGTGCCAGCTCGGGACGAGGCGAGCAGTACTTC. The encoded protein is CASSGRGEQYF.

This chain connects TRBV29-1 to TRBJ2-3, with 10 bases fitting TRBD2. This CDR3 has 15 residues. CDR1 and CDR2 from the germline V gene are SQVTM and ANQGSEA. Germline trimming cut 6 bases from V and 0 bases from J; bases unmatched to any gene: 6. CDR3 in amino acids: CSVMGTSDSTDTQYF. The CDR3, as DNA: TGCAGCGTGATGGGGACTAGCGATAGCACAGATACGCAGTATTTT.

V gene TRBV5-1 combines with J gene TRBJ1-2; a possible D gene is TRBD1 (6 bases). In germline, CDR1 is SGHRS, CDR2 YFSETQ. V was cut by 4 bases and J by 4 bases, with 14 bases left in between. The CDR3 length is 14 residues. In DNA, the CDR3 is TGCGCCAGCAGCCCTGGTGAAGGGGGCTATGGCTACACCTTC. Amino acids: CASSPGEGGYGYTF. Variable domain in full (rest from reference TRBV5-1 and TRBJ1-2): KAGVTQTPRYLIKTRGQQVTLSCSPISGHRSVSWYQQTPGQGLQFLFEYFSETQRNKGNFPGRFSGRQFSNSRSEMNVSTLELGDSALYLCASSPGEGGYGYTFGSGTRLTVV.

This sequence joins TRBV7-2 and TRBJ2-2, with TRBD2 matching 7 bases. The V segment lost 4 bases and the J segment 7 bases; nucleotides outside the gene matches: 6. The CDR3 has 14 residues. Germline assignment: CDR1 SGHTA and CDR2 FQGNSA. CDR3 in DNA: TGTGCCAGCAGCTCACTAGCGTCGGGCGGGGAGCTGTTTTTT. Translated: CASSSLASGGELFF.

The chain links TRBV28 to TRBJ2-7, with unresolved D. Germline CDR1 and CDR2: MDHEN and SYDVKM. The CDR3 spans 13 residues. With 8 bases removed from V and 0 bases from J, the gap between germline ends came to 11 bases. CDR3 amino acids: CASRLPGSYEQYF. CDR3 DNA: TGTGCCAGCCGCCTTCCAGGCTCCTACGAGCAGTACTTC.

The V and J genes are TRBV5-1 and TRBJ1-2; tentatively, D is TRBD1 (6 bases). The CDR3 loop spans 15 amino acids. V lost 4 bases to trimming and J lost 6 bases, with 19 bases between them. Germline CDR1 is SGHRS and CDR2 is YFSETQ. The CDR3 is CASSVRTEQLDGYTF. CDR3 coding DNA: TGCGCCAGCAGCGTGAGGACAGAGCAACTGGATGGCTACACCTTC.

This clone was detected a few times. The V call is TRBV30, the J call TRBJ2-7; 7 bases map to TRBD1. This CDR3 has 15 amino acids. Germline V lookup: CDR1 GTSNPN, CDR2 SVGIG (reference sequence). V was clipped by 0 bases and J by 2 bases; unmatched bases: 7. In nucleotides, the CDR3 is TGTGCCTGGAGTGTACGGGACAGCTATCCCTACGAGCAGTACTTC. Translated, it gives CAWSVRDSYPYEQYF.

This rearrangement joins TRBV28 to TRBJ1-2; D is undetermined. Germline CDR1 and CDR2: MDHEN and SYDVKM. The ends were cut back, 6 bases at V and 7 bases at J, with 12 bases in the middle. The CDR3 covers 12 residues. CDR3 sequence reads: CASSPMRRGYTF. The CDR3 coding sequence is TGTGCCAGCAGCCCGATGCGGCGTGGCTACACCTTC.

This sequence joins TRBV4-2 and TRBJ2-5, with D possibly TRBD1 on 5 matching bases. V shed 1 base and J shed 3 bases, with 9 bases lying between them. The CDR3 is 14 residues long. Per the germline V gene, CDR1 is LGHNA and CDR2 is YNFKEQ. The CDR3 sequence: CASSQGPGKETQYF. The CDR3, as DNA: TGTGCCAGCAGCCAAGGCCCAGGGAAAGAGACCCAGTACTTC.

This clone was detected a few times. This rearrangement joins TRBV30 to TRBJ1-5; D perhaps matches TRBD1 (5 bases). The V and J ends lost 2 bases and 3 bases respectively, with 8 bases between them. Germline values: CDR1 GTSNPN, CDR2 SVGIG (reference sequence). The length of the CDR3 is 13 residues. The CDR3 DNA sequence: TGTGCCTGGAGTCGACAGAACAATCAGCCCCAGCATTTT. This codes for CAWSRQNNQPQHF.

The J gene is TRBJ2-1, the V gene TRBV28; the D gene is possibly TRBD1 (6 bases). Trimming pared 9 bases from V and 2 bases from J, leaving 20 bases between. Looked up from germline, CDR1 is MDHEN and CDR2 is SYDVKM. The CDR3 is 16 residues long. This CDR3 is CASPSPSAGAYNEQFF. The CDR3 coding sequence is TGTGCCAGTCCCTCCCCATCGGCAGGGGCCTACAATGAGCAGTTCTTC.

There are a few counts of this clone. The V gene is TRBV28, the J gene TRBJ2-5; D is unresolved. CDR1 and CDR2 (germline): MDHEN, SYDVKM. The CDR3 spans 13 residues. Trimming removed 7 bases from V and 3 bases from J, with 12 bases in between. CDR3 residues: CASTLRRKETQYF. CDR3 bases: TGTGCCAGCACCCTCCGAAGAAAAGAGACCCAGTACTTC. The whole variable domain, remainder taken from reference TRBV28 and TRBJ2-5, is DVKVTQSSRYLVKRTGEKVFLECVQDMDHENMFWYRQDPGLGLRLIYFSYDVKMKEKGDIPEGYSVSREKKERFSLILESASTNQTSMYLCASTLRRKETQYFGPGTRLLVL.

This chain connects TRBV30 to TRBJ2-1; 8 bases line up with TRBD2. Per germline, CDR1 GTSNPN and CDR2 SVGIG (reference sequence). The length of the CDR3 is 14 residues. With 4 bases clipped from V and 4 bases from J, the junction kept 6 bases outside the gene matches. The CDR3 is CAWTPGGYYNEQFF. The CDR3, as DNA: TGTGCCTGGACCCCGGGAGGGTATTACAATGAGCAGTTCTTC.

This clone was found a few times. The chain couples TRBV6-1 to TRBJ2-1; possibly TRBD2 for D (6 bases). Germline values: CDR1 MNHNS, CDR2 SASEGT. The V end was cut by 1 base, the J end by 8 bases, with 18 bases between. This CDR3 comprises 16 residues. The CDR3: CASSEESSALGDEQFF. The CDR3 nucleotides read TGTGCCAGCAGTGAAGAGTCTAGCGCCCTGGGCGATGAGCAGTTCTTC.

In this sample, this clone turned up a few times. The V and J genes are TRBV5-6 and TRBJ2-2; TRBD1 aligns across 7 bases. J gave up 6 bases and V 3 bases, and 5 bases lay outside the gene matches. In germline, CDR1 is SGHDT, CDR2 YYEEEE. This CDR3 has 14 amino acids. The CDR3 spells CASSSEGGSGELFF. Written as DNA, the CDR3 is TGTGCCAGCAGCTCCGAAGGGGGCTCCGGGGAGCTGTTTTTT. The full variable domain, in which reference TRBV5-6 and TRBJ2-2 provide the parts outside the CDR3, is DAGVTQSPTHLIKTRGQQVTLRCSPKSGHDTVSWYQQALGQGPQFIFQYYEEEERQRGNFPDRFSGHQFPNYSSELNVNALLLGDSALYLCASSSEGGSGELFFGEGSRLTVL.

This clone has only a few counts. The V and J genes are TRBV2 and TRBJ2-5; 8 bases line up with TRBD2. The J segment lost 4 bases and the V segment lost 4 bases, leaving 8 bases of the junction unmatched. Germline V lookup: CDR1 SNHLY, CDR2 FYNNEI. CDR3 length: 15 amino acids. The CDR3 coding sequence is TGTGCCAGCAGTGTGGGAGCGGGAGTAGGAGAGACCCAGTACTTC. Translation: CASSVGAGVGETQYF. The full variable domain, rest sourced from reference TRBV2 and TRBJ2-5, is EPEVTQTPSHQVTQMGQEVILRCVPISNHLYFYWYRQILGQKVEFLVSFYNNEISEKSEIFDDQFSVERPDGSNFTLKIRSTKLEDSAMYFCASSVGAGVGETQYFGPGTRLLVL.

This rearrangement joins TRBV9 to TRBJ1-5; no clear D. V lost 3 bases and J 0 bases, leaving 10 bases between the germline ends. Looked up from germline, CDR1 is SGDLS and CDR2 is YYNGEE. The CDR3 runs to 15 residues. The CDR3 spells CASSGRTYSNQPQHF. CDR3 DNA: TGTGCCAGCAGCGGACGGACCTATAGCAATCAGCCCCAGCATTTT.

The V call is TRBV5-1, the J call TRBJ2-3; D may be TRBD2 (5 bases). Trimming removed 4 bases at V and 5 bases at J, with 8 bases between. The CDR3 runs to 12 residues. Looked up from germline, CDR1 is SGHRS and CDR2 is YFSETQ. CDR3 sequence: CASSREEDTQYF. CDR3 sequence (DNA): TGCGCCAGCAGCCGGGAAGAAGATACGCAGTATTTT.

V usage is TRBV11-3 and J usage is TRBJ2-1; D is undetermined. The V gene lost 0 bases and the J gene lost 4 bases, with 13 bases spanning the gap. The CDR3 contains 16 residues. Germline V CDR1 and CDR2: SGHNT, YENEEA. The CDR3 reads CASSLDPISSYNEQFF. CDR3 coding DNA: TGTGCCAGCAGCTTAGATCCCATTAGCTCTTACAATGAGCAGTTCTTC.

There are a few counts of this clone. The rearrangement uses TRBV28 and TRBJ2-6, with 9 bases fitting TRBD1. The CDR3 has 13 amino acids. V gave up 10 bases and J gave up 17 bases; unmatched junction bases: 15. CDR1 and CDR2 from the germline V gene are MDHEN and SYDVKM. The DNA for the CDR3 is TGTGCCACCGGCCGGGACAGGGCCCCCCTTATGACTTTC. This gives the protein CATGRDRAPLMTF.

This clone was detected a few times. The same CDR3 arises from other DNA sequences in this sample as well. V usage is TRBV30 and J usage is TRBJ1-2; perhaps TRBD1 as D (5 bases). CDR1 is GTSNPN, CDR2 SVGIG, per germline (reference sequence). This CDR3 spans 13 amino acids. V gave up 0 bases and J gave up 4 bases, with 9 bases separating them. The CDR3 reads CAWSVSGLYGYTF. The CDR3 nucleotides read TGTGCCTGGAGTGTATCAGGGCTCTATGGCTACACCTTC.

This CDR3 is CASRHLGNEQYF. In DNA, the CDR3 is TGTGCCAGCAGGCACTTGGGGAACGAGCAGTACTTC. This rearrangement joins TRBV6-5 to TRBJ2-7; D ambiguous. This CDR3 has 12 amino acids. Germline CDR1 and CDR2: MNHEY and SVGAGI. Trimming removed 6 bases from V and 5 bases from J, with 11 bases in between.

This clone showed up just a few times. The rearrangement uses TRBV9 and TRBJ2-3, with 11 bases fitting TRBD2. The germline V gene has CDR1 SGDLS and CDR2 YYNGEE. The V segment lost 4 bases and the J segment 5 bases; nucleotides outside the gene matches: 9. The CDR3 sequence is 16 residues long. The CDR3 nucleotides read TGTGCCAGCAGCACGACTAGCGGGGACCGCCGAGATACGCAGTATTTT. As protein: CASSTTSGDRRDTQYF.